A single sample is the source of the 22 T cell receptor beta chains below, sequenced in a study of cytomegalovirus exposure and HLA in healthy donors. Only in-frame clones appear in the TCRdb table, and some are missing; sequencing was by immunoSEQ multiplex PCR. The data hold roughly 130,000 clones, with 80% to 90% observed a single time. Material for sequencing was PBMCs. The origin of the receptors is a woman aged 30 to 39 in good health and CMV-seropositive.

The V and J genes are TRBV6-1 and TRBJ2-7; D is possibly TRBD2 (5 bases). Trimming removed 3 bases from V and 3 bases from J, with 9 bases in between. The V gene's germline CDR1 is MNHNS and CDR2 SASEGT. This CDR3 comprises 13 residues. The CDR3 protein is CASSERRGYEQYF. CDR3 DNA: TGTGCCAGCAGTGAGCGCCGGGGCTACGAGCAGTACTTC.

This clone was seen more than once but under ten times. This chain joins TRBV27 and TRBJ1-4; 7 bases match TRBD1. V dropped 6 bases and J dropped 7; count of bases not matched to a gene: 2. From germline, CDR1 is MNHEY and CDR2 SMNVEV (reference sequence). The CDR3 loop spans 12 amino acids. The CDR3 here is CASRGQLEKLFF. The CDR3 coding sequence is TGTGCCAGCAGGGGACAGCTTGAAAAACTGTTTTTT.

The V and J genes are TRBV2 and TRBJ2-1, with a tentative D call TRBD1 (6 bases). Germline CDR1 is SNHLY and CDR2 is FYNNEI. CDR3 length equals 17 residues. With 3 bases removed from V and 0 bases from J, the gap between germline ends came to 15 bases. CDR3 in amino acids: CASSEGASRSSYNEQFF. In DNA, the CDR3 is TGTGCCAGCAGTGAGGGGGCATCCCGGAGCTCCTACAATGAGCAGTTCTTC.

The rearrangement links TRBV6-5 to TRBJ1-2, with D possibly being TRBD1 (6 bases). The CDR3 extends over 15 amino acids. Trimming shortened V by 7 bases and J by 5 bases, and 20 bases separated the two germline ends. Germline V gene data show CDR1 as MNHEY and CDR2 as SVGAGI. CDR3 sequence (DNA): TGTGCCAGCACCCAGGACTCCAGGGGAGGGTATGGCTACACCTTC. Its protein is CASTQDSRGGYGYTF.

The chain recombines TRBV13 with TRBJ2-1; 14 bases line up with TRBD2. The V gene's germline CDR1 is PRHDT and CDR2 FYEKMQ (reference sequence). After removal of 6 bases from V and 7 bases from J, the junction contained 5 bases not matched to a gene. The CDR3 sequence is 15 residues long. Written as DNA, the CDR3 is TGTGCCAGCAGACGACTAGCGGGAGGGAGGAATGAGCAGTTCTTC. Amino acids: CASRRLAGGRNEQFF.

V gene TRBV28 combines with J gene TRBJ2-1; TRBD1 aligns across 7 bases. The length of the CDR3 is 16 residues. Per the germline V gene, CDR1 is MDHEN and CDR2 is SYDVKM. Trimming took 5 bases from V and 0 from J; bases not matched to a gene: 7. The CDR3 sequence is CASSPPGTVSYNEQFF. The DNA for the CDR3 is TGTGCCAGCAGTCCCCCCGGGACAGTCTCCTACAATGAGCAGTTCTTC.

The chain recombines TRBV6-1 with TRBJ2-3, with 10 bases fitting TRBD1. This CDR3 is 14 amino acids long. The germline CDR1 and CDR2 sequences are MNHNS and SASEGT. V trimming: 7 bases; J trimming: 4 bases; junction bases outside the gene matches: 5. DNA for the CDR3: TGTGCCAGCAACGTGGGACAGGGGTCAGATACGCAGTATTTT. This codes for CASNVGQGSDTQYF.

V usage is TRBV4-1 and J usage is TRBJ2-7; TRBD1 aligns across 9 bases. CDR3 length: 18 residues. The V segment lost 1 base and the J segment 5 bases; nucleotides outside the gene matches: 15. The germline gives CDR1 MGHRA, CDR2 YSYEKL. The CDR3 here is CASSQVPSSGTGLHEQYF. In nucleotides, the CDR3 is TGCGCCAGCAGCCAAGTCCCCTCCTCCGGGACAGGGCTCCACGAGCAGTACTTC.

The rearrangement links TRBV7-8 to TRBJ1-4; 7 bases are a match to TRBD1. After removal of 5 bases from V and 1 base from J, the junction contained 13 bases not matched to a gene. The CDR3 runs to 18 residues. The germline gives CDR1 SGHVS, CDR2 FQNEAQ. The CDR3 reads CASSPRTVGGLTNEKLFF. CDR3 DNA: TGTGCCAGCAGCCCCAGGACAGTAGGGGGCTTAACTAATGAAAAACTGTTTTTT. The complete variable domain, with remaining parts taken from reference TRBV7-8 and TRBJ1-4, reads GAGVSQSPRYKVAKRGQDVALRCDPISGHVSLFWYQQALGQGPEFLTYFQNEAQLDKSGLPSDRFFAERPEGSVSTLKIQRTQQEDSAVYLCASSPRTVGGLTNEKLFFGSGTQLSVL.

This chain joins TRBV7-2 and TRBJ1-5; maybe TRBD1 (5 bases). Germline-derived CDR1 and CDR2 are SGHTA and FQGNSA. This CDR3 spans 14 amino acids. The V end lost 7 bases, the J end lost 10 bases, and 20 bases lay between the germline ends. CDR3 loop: CASNDGGGLYPQHF. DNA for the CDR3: TGTGCCAGCAACGACGGGGGGGGACTGTATCCCCAGCATTTT.

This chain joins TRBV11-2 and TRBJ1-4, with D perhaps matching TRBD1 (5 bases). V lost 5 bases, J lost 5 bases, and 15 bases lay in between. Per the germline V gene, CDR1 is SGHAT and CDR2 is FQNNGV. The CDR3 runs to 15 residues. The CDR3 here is CASSPNRFKNEKLFF. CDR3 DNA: TGTGCCAGCAGCCCAAACAGGTTCAAGAATGAAAAACTGTTTTTT.

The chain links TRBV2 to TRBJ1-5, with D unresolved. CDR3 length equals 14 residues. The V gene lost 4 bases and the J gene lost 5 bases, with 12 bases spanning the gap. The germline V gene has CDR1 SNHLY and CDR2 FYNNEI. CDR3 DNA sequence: TGTGCCAGCAGTGCGGACGGGAGGGATCAGCCCCAGCATTTT. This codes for CASSADGRDQPQHF.

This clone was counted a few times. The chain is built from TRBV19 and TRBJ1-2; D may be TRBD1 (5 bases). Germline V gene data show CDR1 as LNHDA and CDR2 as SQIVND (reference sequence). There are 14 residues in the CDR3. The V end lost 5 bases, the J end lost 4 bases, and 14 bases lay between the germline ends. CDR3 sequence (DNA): TGTGCCAGTAGTTCAGCAACAGGTCCCTATGGCTACACCTTC. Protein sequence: CASSSATGPYGYTF.

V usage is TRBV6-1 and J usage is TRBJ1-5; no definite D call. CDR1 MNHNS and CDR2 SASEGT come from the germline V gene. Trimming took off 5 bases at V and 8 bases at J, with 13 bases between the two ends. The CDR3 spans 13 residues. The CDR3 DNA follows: TGTGCCAGCAGTCGGGCCCGGGAAGAGCCCCAGCATTTT. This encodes CASSRAREEPQHF.

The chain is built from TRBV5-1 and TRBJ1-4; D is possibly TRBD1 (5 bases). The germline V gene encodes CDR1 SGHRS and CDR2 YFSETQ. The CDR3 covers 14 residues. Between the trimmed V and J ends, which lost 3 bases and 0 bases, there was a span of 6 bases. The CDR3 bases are TGCGCCAGCAGCTCGACAGCAACTAATGAAAAACTGTTTTTT. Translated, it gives CASSSTATNEKLFF.

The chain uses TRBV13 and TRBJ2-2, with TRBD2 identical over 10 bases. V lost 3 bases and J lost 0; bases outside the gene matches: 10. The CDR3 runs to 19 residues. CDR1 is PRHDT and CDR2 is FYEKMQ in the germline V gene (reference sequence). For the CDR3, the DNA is TGTGCCAGCAGCTTCGCGGGACTAGCGAATGCAGCGAACACCGGGGAGCTGTTTTTT. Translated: CASSFAGLANAANTGELFF.

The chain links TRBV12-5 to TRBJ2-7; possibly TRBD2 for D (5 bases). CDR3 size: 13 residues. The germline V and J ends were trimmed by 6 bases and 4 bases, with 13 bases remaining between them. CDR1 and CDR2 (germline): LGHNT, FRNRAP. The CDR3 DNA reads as TGTGCTAGTGGGCTTTCGGGGAGTTACGAGCAGTACTTC. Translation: CASGLSGSYEQYF.

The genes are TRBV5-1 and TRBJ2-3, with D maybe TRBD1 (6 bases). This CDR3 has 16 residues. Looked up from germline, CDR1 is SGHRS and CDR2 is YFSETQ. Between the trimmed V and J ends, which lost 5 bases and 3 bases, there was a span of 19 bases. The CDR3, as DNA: TGCGCCAGCAGTGTAATGGGCAGGGGATTTACAGATACGCAGTATTTT. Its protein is CASSVMGRGFTDTQYF.

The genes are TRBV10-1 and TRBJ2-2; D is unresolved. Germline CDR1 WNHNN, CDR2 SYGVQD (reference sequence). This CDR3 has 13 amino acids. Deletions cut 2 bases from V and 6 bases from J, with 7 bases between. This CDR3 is CASSERVSGELFF. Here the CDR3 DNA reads TGCGCCAGCAGTGAGCGGGTTTCCGGGGAGCTGTTTTTT.

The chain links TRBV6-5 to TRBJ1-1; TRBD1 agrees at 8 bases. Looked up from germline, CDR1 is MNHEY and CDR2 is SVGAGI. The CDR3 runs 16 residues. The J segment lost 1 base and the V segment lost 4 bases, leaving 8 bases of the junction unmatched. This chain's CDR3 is CASSSDRGRRNTEAFF. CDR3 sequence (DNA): TGTGCCAGCAGTTCAGACAGGGGAAGGAGGAACACTGAAGCTTTCTTT.

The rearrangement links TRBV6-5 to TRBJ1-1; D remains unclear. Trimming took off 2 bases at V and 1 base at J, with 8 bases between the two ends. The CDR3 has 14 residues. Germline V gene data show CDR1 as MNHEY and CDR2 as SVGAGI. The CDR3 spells CASSYTRKNTEAFF. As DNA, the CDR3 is TGTGCCAGCAGTTACACGCGTAAGAACACTGAAGCTTTCTTT.

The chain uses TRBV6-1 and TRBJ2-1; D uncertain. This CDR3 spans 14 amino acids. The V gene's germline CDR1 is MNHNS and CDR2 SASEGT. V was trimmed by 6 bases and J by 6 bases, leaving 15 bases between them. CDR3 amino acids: CASSVYRVSNEQFF. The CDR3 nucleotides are TGTGCCAGCAGCGTTTATCGGGTAAGCAATGAGCAGTTCTTC.